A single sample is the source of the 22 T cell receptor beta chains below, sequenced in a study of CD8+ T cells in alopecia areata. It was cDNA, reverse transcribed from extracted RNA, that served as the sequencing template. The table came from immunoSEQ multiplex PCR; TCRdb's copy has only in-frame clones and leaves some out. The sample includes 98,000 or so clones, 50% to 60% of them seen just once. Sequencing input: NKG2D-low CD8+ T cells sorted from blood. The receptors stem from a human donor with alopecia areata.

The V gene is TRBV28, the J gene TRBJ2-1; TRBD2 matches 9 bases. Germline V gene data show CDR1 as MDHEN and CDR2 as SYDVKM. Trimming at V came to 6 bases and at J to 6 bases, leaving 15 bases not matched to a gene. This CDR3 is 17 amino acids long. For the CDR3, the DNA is TGTGCCAGCAGCCCACCCGGGGTTAGCGGGAGCTTCAATGAGCAGTTCTTC. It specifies CASSPPGVSGSFNEQFF.

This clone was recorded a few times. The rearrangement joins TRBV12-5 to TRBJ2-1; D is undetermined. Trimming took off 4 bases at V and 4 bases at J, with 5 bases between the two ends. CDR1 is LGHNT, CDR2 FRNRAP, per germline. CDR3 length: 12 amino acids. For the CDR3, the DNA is TGTGCTAGTGGTTGGGGTTACAATGAGCAGTTCTTC. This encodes CASGWGYNEQFF.

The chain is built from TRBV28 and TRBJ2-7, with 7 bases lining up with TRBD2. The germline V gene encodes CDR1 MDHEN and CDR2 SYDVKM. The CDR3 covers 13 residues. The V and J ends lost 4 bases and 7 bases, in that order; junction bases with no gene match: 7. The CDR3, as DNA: TGTGCCAGCAGTTGGGCGGGAGTAGGTGAGCAGTACTTC. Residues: CASSWAGVGEQYF.

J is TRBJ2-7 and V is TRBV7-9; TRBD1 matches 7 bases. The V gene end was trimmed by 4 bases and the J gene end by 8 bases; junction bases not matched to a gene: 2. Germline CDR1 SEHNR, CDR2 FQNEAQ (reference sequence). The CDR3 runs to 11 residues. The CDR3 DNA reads TGTGCCAGCAGCTCAAGGGGGCAGCAGTACTTC. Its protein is CASSSRGQQYF. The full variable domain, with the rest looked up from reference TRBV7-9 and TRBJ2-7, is DTGVSQNPRHKITKRGQNVTFRCDPISEHNRLYWYRQTLGQGPEFLTYFQNEAQLEKSRLLSDRFSAERPKGSFSTLEIQRTEQGDSAMYLCASSSRGQQYFGPGTRLTVT.

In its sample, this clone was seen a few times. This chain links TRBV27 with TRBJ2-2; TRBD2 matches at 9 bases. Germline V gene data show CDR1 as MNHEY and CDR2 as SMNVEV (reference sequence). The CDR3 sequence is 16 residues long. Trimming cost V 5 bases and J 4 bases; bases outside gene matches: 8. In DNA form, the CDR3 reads TGTGCCAGCAGTGCTCCTAGCGGGAAACGCACCGGGGAGCTGTTTTTT. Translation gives CASSAPSGKRTGELFF.

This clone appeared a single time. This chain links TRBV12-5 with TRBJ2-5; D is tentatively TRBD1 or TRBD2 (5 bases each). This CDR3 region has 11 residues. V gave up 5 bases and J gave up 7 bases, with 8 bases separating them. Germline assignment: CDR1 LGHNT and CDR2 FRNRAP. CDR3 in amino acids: CASGGGTTQYF. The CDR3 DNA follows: TGTGCTAGTGGTGGTGGGACGACCCAGTACTTC.

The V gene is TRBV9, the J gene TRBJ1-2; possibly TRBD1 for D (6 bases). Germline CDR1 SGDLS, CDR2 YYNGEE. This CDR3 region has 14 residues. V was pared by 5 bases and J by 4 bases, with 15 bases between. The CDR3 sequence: CASSGTDRPYGYTF. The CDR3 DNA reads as TGTGCCAGCAGTGGAACCGACAGGCCCTATGGCTACACCTTC. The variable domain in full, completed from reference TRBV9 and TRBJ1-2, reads DSGVTQTPKHLITATGQRVTLRCSPRSGDLSVYWYQQSLDQGLQFLIQYYNGEERAKGNILERFSAQQFPDLHSELNLSSLELGDSALYFCASSGTDRPYGYTFGSGTRLTVV.

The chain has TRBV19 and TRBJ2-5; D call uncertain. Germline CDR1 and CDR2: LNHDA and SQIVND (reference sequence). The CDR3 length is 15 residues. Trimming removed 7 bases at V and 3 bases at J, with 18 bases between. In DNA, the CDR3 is TGTGCCAGTACCTCCCCCCACGACACAGAAGAGACCCAGTACTTC. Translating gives CASTSPHDTEETQYF.

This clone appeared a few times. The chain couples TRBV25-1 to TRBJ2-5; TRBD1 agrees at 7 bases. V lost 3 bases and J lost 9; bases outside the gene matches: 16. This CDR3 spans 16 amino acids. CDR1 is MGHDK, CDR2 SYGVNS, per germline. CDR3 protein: CASSDPDRVPPVAQYF. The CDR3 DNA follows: TGTGCCAGCAGTGACCCCGACAGGGTGCCCCCTGTGGCCCAGTACTTC.

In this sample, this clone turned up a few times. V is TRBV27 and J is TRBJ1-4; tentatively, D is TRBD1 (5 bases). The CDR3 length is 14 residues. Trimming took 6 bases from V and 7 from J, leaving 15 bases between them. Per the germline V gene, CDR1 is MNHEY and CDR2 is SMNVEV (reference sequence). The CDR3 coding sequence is TGTGCCAGCAGGCACGGGGCGGCAGCTGAAAAACTGTTTTTT. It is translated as CASRHGAAAEKLFF.

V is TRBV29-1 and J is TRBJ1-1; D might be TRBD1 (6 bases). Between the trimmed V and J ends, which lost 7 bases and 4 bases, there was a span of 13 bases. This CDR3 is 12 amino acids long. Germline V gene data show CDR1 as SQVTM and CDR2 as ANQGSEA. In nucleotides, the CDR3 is TGCAGCGCCGAAAGGGGGACCACTGAAGCTTTCTTT. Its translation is CSAERGTTEAFF.

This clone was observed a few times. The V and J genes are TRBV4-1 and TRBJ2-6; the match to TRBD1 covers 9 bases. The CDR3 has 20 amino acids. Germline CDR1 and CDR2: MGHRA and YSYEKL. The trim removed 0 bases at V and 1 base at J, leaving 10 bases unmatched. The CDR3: CASSQEVLDRGLSGANVLTF. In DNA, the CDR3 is TGCGCCAGCAGCCAAGAAGTCCTGGACAGGGGTTTGTCTGGGGCCAACGTCCTGACTTTC.

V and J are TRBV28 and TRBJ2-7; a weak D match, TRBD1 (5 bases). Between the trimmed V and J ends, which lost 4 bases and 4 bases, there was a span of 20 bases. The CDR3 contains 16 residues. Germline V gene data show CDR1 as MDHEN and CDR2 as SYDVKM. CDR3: CASSSPGIGEFYEQYF. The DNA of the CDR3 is TGTGCCAGCAGTTCCCCAGGGATAGGAGAGTTTTACGAGCAGTACTTC.

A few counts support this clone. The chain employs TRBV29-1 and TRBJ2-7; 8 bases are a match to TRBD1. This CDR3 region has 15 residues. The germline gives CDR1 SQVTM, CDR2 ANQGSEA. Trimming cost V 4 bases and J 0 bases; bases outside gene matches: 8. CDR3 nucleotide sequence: TGCAGCGTTGTACCTGGGACAGGTTACTCCTACGAGCAGTACTTC. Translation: CSVVPGTGYSYEQYF.

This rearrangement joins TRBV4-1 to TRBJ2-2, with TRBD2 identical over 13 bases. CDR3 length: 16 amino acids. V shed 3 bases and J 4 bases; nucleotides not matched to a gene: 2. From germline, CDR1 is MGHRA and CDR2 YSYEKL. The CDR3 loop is CASSQRLAGGTGELFF. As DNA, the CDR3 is TGCGCCAGCAGCCAGAGACTAGCGGGAGGCACCGGGGAGCTGTTTTTT.

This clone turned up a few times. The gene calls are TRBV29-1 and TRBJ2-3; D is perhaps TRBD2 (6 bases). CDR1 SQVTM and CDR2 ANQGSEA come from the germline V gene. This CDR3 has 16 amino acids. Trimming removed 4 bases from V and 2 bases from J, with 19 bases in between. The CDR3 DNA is TGCAGCGTTGTGGGAGGCCTCCAGGTATTCACAGATACGCAGTATTTT. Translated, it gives CSVVGGLQVFTDTQYF.

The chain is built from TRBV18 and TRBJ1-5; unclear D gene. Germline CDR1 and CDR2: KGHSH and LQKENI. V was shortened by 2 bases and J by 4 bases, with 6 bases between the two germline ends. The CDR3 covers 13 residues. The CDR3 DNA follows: TGTGCCAGCTCACCAAGAGCGAATCAGCCCCAGCATTTT. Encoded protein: CASSPRANQPQHF.

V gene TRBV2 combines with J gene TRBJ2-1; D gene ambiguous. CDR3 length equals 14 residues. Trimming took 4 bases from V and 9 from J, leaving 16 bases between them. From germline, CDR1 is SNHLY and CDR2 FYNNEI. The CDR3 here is CASSGPRLGGEQFF. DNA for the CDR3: TGTGCCAGCAGTGGCCCAAGGCTAGGTGGTGAGCAGTTCTTC.

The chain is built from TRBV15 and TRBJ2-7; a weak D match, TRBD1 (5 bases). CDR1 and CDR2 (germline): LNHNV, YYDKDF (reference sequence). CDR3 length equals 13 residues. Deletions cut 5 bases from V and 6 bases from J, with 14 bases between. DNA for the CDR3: TGTGCCACCAGCCCACCGCAGGGCGGCGAGCAGTACTTC. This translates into CATSPPQGGEQYF. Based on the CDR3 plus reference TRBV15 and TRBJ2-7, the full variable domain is DAMVIQNPRYQVTQFGKPVTLSCSQTLNHNVMYWYQQKSSQAPKLLFHYYDKDFNNEADTPDNFQSRRPNTSFCFLDIRSPGLGDTAMYLCATSPPQGGEQYFGPGTRLTVT.

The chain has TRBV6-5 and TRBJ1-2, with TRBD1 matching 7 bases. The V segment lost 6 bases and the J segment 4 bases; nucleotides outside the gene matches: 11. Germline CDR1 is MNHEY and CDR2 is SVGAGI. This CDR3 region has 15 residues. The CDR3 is CASRTDRARSYGYTF. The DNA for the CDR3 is TGTGCCAGCAGGACTGACAGGGCACGCTCCTATGGCTACACCTTC.

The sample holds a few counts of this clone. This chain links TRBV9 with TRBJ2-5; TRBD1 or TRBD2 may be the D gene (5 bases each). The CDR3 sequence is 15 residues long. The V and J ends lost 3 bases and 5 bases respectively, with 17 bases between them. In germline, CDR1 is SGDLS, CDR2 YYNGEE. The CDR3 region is CASSATSGTGETQYF. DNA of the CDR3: TGTGCCAGCAGCGCGACATCCGGGACCGGGGAGACCCAGTACTTC.

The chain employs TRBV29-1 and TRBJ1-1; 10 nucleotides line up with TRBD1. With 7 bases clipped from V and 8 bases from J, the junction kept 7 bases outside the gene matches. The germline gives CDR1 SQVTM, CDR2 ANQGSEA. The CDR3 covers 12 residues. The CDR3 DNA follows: TGCAGCGGGACGGACAGGGGGACAGAAGCTTTCTTT. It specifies CSGTDRGTEAFF.